This is a list of T cell receptor beta chains from one sample in a study of naive and memory T cell subsets. TCRdb re-analysed the UMI-ligation and nested PCR reads in MiXCR, keeping a single row per CDR3 protein. The sample records 95,000 to 150,000 distinct CDR3 sequences, about 36% being singletons. The sequencing input was central memory CD4+ T cells from blood. Source of these receptors: a human donor in good health. The CDR3 runs from the conserved cysteine through the conserved F or W. The order of the fields is clone size, D gene, J gene, V gene, CDR3 DNA, CDR3 protein. A D gene is named only where the DNA matches it firmly. Clone size is given for some rows only: seen once, a few or many times, or a class if the clone is expanded.

many,-,TRBJ2-1,TRBV18,TGCGCCAGCAGTCAGAGCTCCTACAATGAGCAGTTCTTC,CASSQSSYNEQFF
-,-,TRBJ2-6,TRBV6-2/TRBV6-3,TGTGCCAGCAGCACGGGCTCTGGGGCCAACGTCCTGACTTTC,CASSTGSGANVLTF
-,-,TRBJ2-7,TRBV6-5,TGTGCCAGCAGTCCCATACGGGGATCCTACGAGCAGTACTTC,CASSPIRGSYEQYF
-,-,TRBJ2-5,TRBV28,TGTGCCAGCTTTTCAGGATTTAAAGAGACCCAGTACTTC,CASFSGFKETQYF
-,TRBD2,TRBJ2-7,TRBV5-4,TGTGCCAGCAGCGCGACCGGGACTAGCGGGAGACAGCAGTACTTC,CASSATGTSGRQQYF
-,-,TRBJ1-5,TRBV28,TGTGCCAGCAGTACAGGAGGGCCCCAGCATTTT,CASSTGGPQHF
few,-,TRBJ1-1,TRBV28,TGTGCCAGCAGAAGTGACACTGAAGCTTTCTTT,CASRSDTEAFF
-,-,TRBJ2-3,TRBV30,TGTGCCTGGAGTGTACAGGCCATGGACTGGCTCGGCACAGATACGCAGTATTTT,CAWSVQAMDWLGTDTQYF
-,-,TRBJ2-7,TRBV9,TGTGCCAGCACCCGAGAGGGCTCTTCCTACGAGCAGTACTTC,CASTREGSSYEQYF
-,-,TRBJ2-1,TRBV6-5,TGTGCCAGCAGCCCTTTCACTAACTCCTACAATGAGCAGTTCTTC,CASSPFTNSYNEQFF
many,-,TRBJ2-1,TRBV6-5,TGTGCCAGCAGGGGGAGGATCCACAATGAGCAGTTCTTC,CASRGRIHNEQFF
many,TRBD2,TRBJ2-1,TRBV29-1,TGCAGCGTTCTGGGAGGGGACGGCCGCAATGAGCAGTTCTTC,CSVLGGDGRNEQFF
-,TRBD1,TRBJ1-5,TRBV6-2/TRBV6-3,TGTGCCAGCAGTACATGGACAGGGTCATTGGGCAATCAGCCCCAGCATTTT,CASSTWTGSLGNQPQHF
-,-,TRBJ1-5,TRBV5-5,TGTGCCAGCAGCCTACAGGGTATGCATAGCAATCAGCCCCAGCATTTT,CASSLQGMHSNQPQHF
-,TRBD1,TRBJ2-6,TRBV3-1,TGTGCCAGCAGCCCGCAGCCGGGACAGGGGGCCACTGGGGCCAACGTCCTGACTTTC,CASSPQPGQGATGANVLTF
few,TRBD2,TRBJ2-7,TRBV20-1,TGCAGTGCTATGGGATGGCGAGCGGGAGGCCCCTACGAGCAGTACTTC,CSAMGWRAGGPYEQYF
once,TRBD2,TRBJ2-5,TRBV5-1,TGCGCCAGCAGCTTCGCGGGAGGGCCAAAGACCCAGTACTTC,CASSFAGGPKTQYF
few,TRBD1,TRBJ2-7,TRBV18,TGTGCCAGCTCACCACGCCGGGACAGGGTTGACGAGCAGTACTTC,CASSPRRDRVDEQYF
few,-,TRBJ1-2,TRBV18,TGTGCCAGCTCACCGATAGGAGCCCATGGCTACACCTTC,CASSPIGAHGYTF
-,-,TRBJ2-3,TRBV28,TGTGCCAGCAGTACACCGGACGGAGGCACAGATACGCAGTATTTT,CASSTPDGGTDTQYF
-,TRBD2,TRBJ2-3,TRBV28,TGTGCCAGCAGTTTATTGTCTAGCGGGATTGGTGGTACGCAGTATTTT,CASSLLSSGIGGTQYF
-,TRBD1,TRBJ2-1,TRBV19,TGTGCCAGTAGTATTGGGACAGGCCAGGCCTACAATGAGCAGTTCTTC,CASSIGTGQAYNEQFF
-,TRBD1,TRBJ1-6,TRBV18,TGTGCCAGCTCAGCCGGACAGGTTGCAAGACCCCTCCACTTT,CASSAGQVARPLHF
-,-,TRBJ2-3,TRBV7-3,TGTGCCAGCAGCATACAGGGTAGCACAGATACGCAGTATTTT,CASSIQGSTDTQYF
many,TRBD2,TRBJ2-1,TRBV24-1,TGTGCCACCAGTGACCCGGGAGGAAGCTCCTACAATGAGCAGTTCTTC,CATSDPGGSSYNEQFF
-,-,TRBJ2-5,TRBV7-8,TGTGCCAGCAGCTTAGTTCGTCCCAACCAAGAGACCCAGTACTTC,CASSLVRPNQETQYF
many,-,TRBJ2-3,TRBV11-2,TGTGCCAGCAGCTTAATCCCCACAGATACGCAGTATTTT,CASSLIPTDTQYF
-,TRBD2,TRBJ2-1,TRBV7-2,TGTGCCAGCAGCCAAACTAGCGGGGCCTACAATGAGCAGTTCTTC,CASSQTSGAYNEQFF
-,-,TRBJ2-1,TRBV7-9,TGTGCCAGCAGCTTAAGCGCCCCGAGGGTAGGTGAGCAGTTCTTC,CASSLSAPRVGEQFF
-,-,TRBJ1-1,TRBV28,TGTGCCAGCACCAGAACGCCGGCCGAAGCTTTCTTT,CASTRTPAEAFF
-,-,TRBJ1-1,TRBV28,TGTGCCAGCAGTTTATCGGCGCGGACTGAAGCTTTCTTT,CASSLSARTEAFF
-,TRBD1,TRBJ1-6,TRBV30,TGTGCCTGGAGTTCACAGGGGAATTCACCCCTCCACTTT,CAWSSQGNSPLHF
once,TRBD2,TRBJ2-1,TRBV18,TGTGCCAGCTCACTTCGACTAGCGGACTTCTCCTACAATGAGCAGTTCTTC,CASSLRLADFSYNEQFF
-,TRBD1,TRBJ1-6,TRBV20-1,TGCAGTGCCCGGGACAGTGCGAATTCACCCCTCCACTTT,CSARDSANSPLHF
-,-,TRBJ1-4,TRBV19,TGTGCCAGTAGTATGGGGCTCTCTGTAGGAAAACTGTTTTTT,CASSMGLSVGKLFF
-,-,TRBJ1-6,TRBV7-8,TGTGCCAGCAGCCTCTTTTGGGGGGCGGACTCACCCCTCCACTTT,CASSLFWGADSPLHF
-,-,TRBJ2-3,TRBV7-2,TGTGCCAGCAGCTCGAGTAGACTAGTGAGCACAGATACGCAGTATTTT,CASSSSRLVSTDTQYF
-,-,TRBJ2-1,TRBV20-1,TGCAGTGCTAGAGGGGCGGTATACAATGAGCAGTTCTTC,CSARGAVYNEQFF
many,-,TRBJ2-5,TRBV28,TGTGCCAGCAGTTCAAACTCCGGGTGGGCCCAGTACTTC,CASSSNSGWAQYF
-,TRBD2,TRBJ2-1,TRBV29-1,TGCAGCGTCCCGTCGACGGGAGGCCACAATGAGCAGTTCTTC,CSVPSTGGHNEQFF
-,-,TRBJ2-1,TRBV29-1,TGCAGCGTAGCCGGGTTCCGGTACAATGAGCAGTTCTTC,CSVAGFRYNEQFF
once,TRBD1,TRBJ2-7,TRBV5-1,TGCGCCAGCAGCATGCCCACAGGGGGCGAGCAGTACTTC,CASSMPTGGEQYF
few,-,TRBJ2-7,TRBV25-1,TGTGCCAGCAGTGAACTGGAGGGGACTCTCAAATACGAGCAGTACTTC,CASSELEGTLKYEQYF
once,TRBD2,TRBJ2-1,TRBV2,TGTGCCAGCTCCCCAGCGGGAGGTTTTAATGAGCAGTTCTTC,CASSPAGGFNEQFF
-,-,TRBJ1-1,TRBV20-1,TGCAGTGCTAGAGATTTGGGTAGGGTTACCACTGAAGCTTTCTTT,CSARDLGRVTTEAFF
once,TRBD1,TRBJ2-3,TRBV15,TGTGCCACCAGCAGAGATAGGATGACAGGGGGCGCAGATACGCAGTATTTT,CATSRDRMTGGADTQYF
-,-,TRBJ2-7,TRBV14,TGTGCCAGCAGCCAAGATGTCCGATCTGAGCAGTACTTC,CASSQDVRSEQYF
-,-,TRBJ2-6,TRBV7-2,TGTGCCAGCAGCATACCTACCTCTGGGGCCAACGTCCTGACTTTC,CASSIPTSGANVLTF
-,TRBD1,TRBJ2-7,TRBV5-1,TGCGCCAGCACCGTCGGGGACAGGGGGGAATTTCAGTACTTC,CASTVGDRGEFQYF
-,TRBD1,TRBJ2-5,TRBV12-3/TRBV12-4,TGTGCCAGCAGTTTACCCGGGACAGTACAAGAGACCCAGTACTTC,CASSLPGTVQETQYF
few,-,TRBJ2-1,TRBV5-1,TGCGCCAGCAGCTCCTCGCCCGGTGAGCAGTTCTTC,CASSSSPGEQFF
few,TRBD2,TRBJ2-1,TRBV20-1,TGCAGTGCTAACTTGGGACTAGCGGGAGAGAATGAGCAGTTCTTC,CSANLGLAGENEQFF
-,-,TRBJ1-1,TRBV7-8,TGTGCCAGCAGCTTAGCGGGACACACGAACACTGAAGCTTTCTTT,CASSLAGHTNTEAFF
few,-,TRBJ2-7,TRBV10-2,TGCGCCACCTCAACTACCGGGACCCCCAGTTACGAGCAGTACTTC,CATSTTGTPSYEQYF